Included here is one T cell receptor beta chain sequence, with context. The data are from a study of blood T cell repertoires in COVID-19. Turning to the study itself: PBMCs, B-cell-depleted T cells, or T cells provided the cDNA or gDNA that made up the material.

Trimming removed 0 bases from V and 1 base from J; junction bases left unmatched: 1. This CDR3 has 15 residues. CDR1 and CDR2 (germline): MNHNS, SASEGT. Authors' analysis steps: Amplification with reference gene primers provided the estimates of nucleated cell counts. The assay was immunoSEQ multiplex PCR, and TCRdb's table has in-frame clones only and misses some. V, J and clone size derive from that table, while D and trimming were established from the DNA sequence. The profile shows roughly 250,000 clones, 84% of them singletons. This receptor was taken from a man in his forties or fifties with active or convalescent COVID-19. The chain recombines TRBV6-1 with TRBJ2-3; TRBD1 matches 7 bases. The sequencing sample was made of peripheral blood. The CDR3 DNA reads TGTGCCAGCAGTGAAGCAGGGACAGGCACAGATACGCAGTATTTT. Translation gives CASSEAGTGTDTQYF.